This T cell receptor (beta chain) was observed in a study of T-cell memory formation after mild COVID-19. Each CDR3 protein is one row after TCRdb ran MiXCR on the 5' RACE reads. The table lists 250,000 to 350,000 distinct CDR3 sequences, around 15% of them singletons. Overall study findings and caveats: Contracting clones from day 15 to 85 showed balanced CD4/CD8; later expanders favored CD4+. In pre-infection memory, a portion of responding clones appeared, which suggested that cross-reactive memory joined.

At least ten counts were recorded for this clonotype. The antigen is unknown. The germline CDR1 and CDR2 sequences are LGHNA and YNFKEQ. Trimming pared 3 bases from V and 9 bases from J, leaving 15 bases between. CDR3 size: 15 residues. The V call is TRBV4-2, the J call TRBJ1-6, with D possibly TRBD1 on 5 matching bases. The specimen was PBMCs or a T cell subset sorted from them (not recorded which). The source of this sequence is a man aged 18 to 29 who had mild COVID-19 (a few samples of this study predate the infection). Cell type and time point are not known. Here the CDR3 reads CASSHAAGGGSPLHF. The CDR3 region has the DNA TGTGCCAGCAGCCATGCCGCGGGGGGAGGTTCACCCCTCCACTTT.